This entry lists 9 T cell receptor beta chains sequenced from one sample in a study of T cell clonotyping in hematopoietic cell transplantation. Stated time point: recipient sample about 28 days before transplant, after cytoreduction. The assay was immunoSEQ multiplex PCR, and TCRdb's table has in-frame clones only and misses some. Seen here are some 29,000 clones, about 80% observed once, and the top ten hold under 8%. The sequences come from peripheral blood mononuclear cells, collected before stem cell transplant. These receptors all come from a woman aged 30 to 39 with chronic myeloid leukemia. Some clones in this sample may be carry-over from other donors' samples.

This chain connects TRBV9 to TRBJ2-1; 9 nucleotides agree with TRBD1. Looked up from germline, CDR1 is SGDLS and CDR2 is YYNGEE. The CDR3 is made up of 14 amino acids. Germline trimming cut 5 bases from V and 8 bases from J; bases unmatched to any gene: 8. The CDR3 DNA reads as TGTGCCAGCAGTGGGGACAGGGTGGAATATGAGCAGTTCTTC. Encoded protein: CASSGDRVEYEQFF.

J is TRBJ1-2 and V is TRBV10-3; 10 bases fit TRBD1. V lost 2 bases and J lost 7; bases outside the gene matches: 4. The CDR3 loop spans 14 amino acids. Germline assignment: CDR1 ENHRY and CDR2 SYGVKD. The CDR3: CAISEDRGRLGYTF. The CDR3 region has the DNA TGTGCCATCAGTGAGGACAGGGGGCGTCTTGGCTACACCTTC.

The chain recombines TRBV30 with TRBJ2-3; 9 nucleotides align to TRBD2. Germline V gene data show CDR1 as GTSNPN and CDR2 as SVGIG (reference sequence). V lost 0 bases and J lost 2; bases outside the gene matches: 6. CDR3 length: 16 residues. The CDR3 nucleotides are TGTGCCTGGAGTGTACGGAGCGGGGGGTTCACAGATACGCAGTATTTT. It specifies CAWSVRSGGFTDTQYF.

The chain couples TRBV5-4 to TRBJ1-5, with unresolved D. V was trimmed by 0 bases and J by 9 bases, leaving 10 bases between them. This CDR3 spans 13 amino acids. Germline V gene sequence: CDR1 SGHNT, CDR2 YYREEE (reference sequence). The chain's CDR3 is CASSLAGRGPQHF. CDR3 DNA sequence: TGTGCCAGCAGCTTGGCCGGTCGGGGGCCCCAGCATTTT.

The chain uses TRBV28 and TRBJ1-1, with D unclear. Germline V gene data show CDR1 as MDHEN and CDR2 as SYDVKM. The CDR3 covers 17 residues. V dropped 6 bases and J dropped 2 bases, with 22 bases sitting between them. The CDR3 nucleotides read TGTGCCAGCAGCTCACCGGGCCCCCGGAGGGCTAACACTGAAGCTTTCTTT. Translated, it gives CASSSPGPRRANTEAFF.

This clone was picked up one time. The chain recombines TRBV29-1 with TRBJ1-1; D gene uncertain. The germline gives CDR1 SQVTM, CDR2 ANQGSEA. The V and J ends lost 5 bases and 0 bases respectively, with 10 bases between them. The CDR3 runs 13 residues. The CDR3 loop is CSVWPYVNTEAFF. CDR3 DNA sequence: TGCAGCGTTTGGCCCTATGTGAACACTGAAGCTTTCTTT.

The chain employs TRBV7-3 and TRBJ1-1; 9 positions match TRBD1. Germline assignment: CDR1 SGHTA and CDR2 FQGTGA. Trimming at V came to 5 bases and at J to 3 bases, leaving 1 base not matched to a gene. This CDR3 is 13 amino acids long. CDR3 coding DNA: TGTGCCAGCAGCCGGACAGGGGACACTGAAGCTTTCTTT. Amino acids: CASSRTGDTEAFF.

V and J are TRBV27 and TRBJ1-5; weak D call: TRBD1 (5 bases). The ends were cut back, 9 bases at V and 3 bases at J, with 12 bases in the middle. The CDR3 contains 13 residues. Germline-derived CDR1 and CDR2 are MNHEY and SMNVEV (reference sequence). The chain's CDR3 is CARRGEDNQPQHF. CDR3 nucleotide sequence: TGTGCCAGGAGAGGGGAAGACAATCAGCCCCAGCATTTT.

The CDR3 here is CASSQEAFRSQETQYF. For the CDR3, the DNA is TGCGCCAGCAGCCAAGAAGCCTTTAGGAGTCAAGAGACCCAGTACTTC. V usage is TRBV4-1 and J usage is TRBJ2-5; D is unclear. The CDR3 has 16 residues. Trimming stripped 0 bases from V and 2 bases from J, with 13 bases between. Looked up from germline, CDR1 is MGHRA and CDR2 is YSYEKL.